The present T cell receptor (beta chain) was sequenced within a study of a mutant IDH1 vaccine in newly diagnosed glioma. Documented time point: week 5, during vaccination. The study gave 300 ug of mutant IDH1 20-mer peptide per vaccine dose, with topical imiquimod. On this clone: Its antigen is currently unknown.

The CDR3 is 15 residues long. In germline, CDR1 is SGHDT, CDR2 YYEEEE. V was clipped by 1 base and J by 4 bases, with 11 bases between them. Generated by immunoSEQ multiplex PCR, the TCRdb table keeps only in-frame clones and is missing some. The table lists fewer than 30,000 clones, 77% of them singletons, with more than 9% in the top ten. Here the sequenced sample was PBMCs, taken from a glioma patient whose treatment included an IDH1 peptide vaccine. V and J are TRBV5-6 and TRBJ2-2; a weak D match, TRBD1 (5 bases). The sequence derives from a man between 40 and 49 years old with glioma. This chain's CDR3 is CASSLKGLRTGELFF. In nucleotides, the CDR3 is TGTGCCAGCAGCTTGAAGGGGTTGCGCACCGGGGAGCTGTTTTTT.